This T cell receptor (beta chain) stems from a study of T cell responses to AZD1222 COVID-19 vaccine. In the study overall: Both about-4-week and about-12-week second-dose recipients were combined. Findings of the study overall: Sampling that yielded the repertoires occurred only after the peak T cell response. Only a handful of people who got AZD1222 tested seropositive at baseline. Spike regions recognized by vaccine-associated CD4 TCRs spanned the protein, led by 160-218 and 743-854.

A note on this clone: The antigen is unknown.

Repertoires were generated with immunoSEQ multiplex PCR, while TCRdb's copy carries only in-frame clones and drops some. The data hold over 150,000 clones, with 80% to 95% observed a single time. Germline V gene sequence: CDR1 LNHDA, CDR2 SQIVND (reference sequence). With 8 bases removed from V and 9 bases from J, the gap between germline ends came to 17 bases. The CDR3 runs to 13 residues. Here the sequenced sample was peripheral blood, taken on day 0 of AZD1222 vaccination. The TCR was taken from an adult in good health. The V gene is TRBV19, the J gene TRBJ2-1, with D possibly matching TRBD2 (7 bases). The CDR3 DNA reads TGTGCCAGTGCCTACTACAGGGAGGGTGAGCAGTTCTTC. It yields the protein CASAYYREGEQFF. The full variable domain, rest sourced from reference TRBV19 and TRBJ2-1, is DGGITQSPKYLFRKEGQNVTLSCEQNLNHDAMYWYRQDPGQGLRLIYYSQIVNDFQKGDIAEGYSVSREKKESFPLTVTSAQKNPTAFYLCASAYYREGEQFFGPGTRLTVL.